The 2 T cell receptor beta chains below come from one sample, sequenced in a study of spatial heterogeneity in lung cancer. The antigens these receptors bind are not known. Findings and caveats of the study: Counts that tracked tumor mutation counts were those of expanded intratumoral alpha and beta TCRs.

Specified time point: sample taken at primary tumor resection. MiXCR, applied by TCRdb to the 5' RACE reads, yields one record per CDR3 protein. The repertoire holds more than 2,500 distinct CDR3 sequences, approximately 8% seen once, with roughly 25% in the top ten. The sequences come from lung tumor tissue, collected at surgery. The receptor set was obtained from a male donor with early-stage non-small cell lung cancer.

This clonotype is classed as medium-sized. V is TRBV10-3 and J is TRBJ2-1, with D possibly being TRBD1 or TRBD2 (5 bases each). Germline loops: CDR1 ENHRY, CDR2 SYGVKD. This CDR3 region has 15 residues. Deletions cut 4 bases from V and 7 bases from J, with 17 bases between. The CDR3 reads CAISGPGPAKNEQFF. In nucleotides, the CDR3 is TGTGCCATCAGTGGGCCGGGACCCGCAAAAAATGAGCAGTTCTTC.

This clonotype is termed medium-sized (0.01 to 0.1%). This chain connects TRBV5-1 to TRBJ2-7; weak D call: TRBD1 (6 bases). Trimming stripped 4 bases from V and 1 base from J, with 18 bases between. Germline values: CDR1 SGHRS, CDR2 YFSETQ. The CDR3 totals 16 residues. CDR3 sequence reads: CASSAGRDTLSYEQYF. The DNA for the CDR3 is TGCGCCAGCAGCGCCGGCAGGGACACACTATCCTACGAGCAGTACTTC.